These 17 T cell receptor beta chains originate from one sample sequenced in a study of beta chain features in type 1 diabetes. The investigators reverse transcribed all of the isolated RNA, so they sequenced expressed TCRB transcripts. Repertoires were generated with immunoSEQ multiplex PCR, while TCRdb's copy carries only in-frame clones and drops some. This table holds over 700,000 clones, roughly 15% found once. The material sequenced was naive CD4+ T cells from blood. Receptors were obtained from a woman under 30 in good health.

About this clone: The sample holds other DNA sequences that translate to the same CDR3. V gene TRBV28 combines with J gene TRBJ2-7; a possible D gene is TRBD1 (5 bases). Trimming took 3 bases from V and 1 from J, leaving 7 bases between them. The germline gives CDR1 MDHEN, CDR2 SYDVKM. This CDR3 contains 13 residues. DNA of the CDR3: TGTGCCAGCAGTTTGGGGCAGTCCTACGAGCAGTACTTC. This codes for CASSLGQSYEQYF.

This chain uses TRBV6-5 with TRBJ2-7; 10 positions match TRBD1. Trimming cost V 6 bases and J 6 bases; bases outside gene matches: 11. Germline CDR1 reads MNHEY; CDR2 reads SVGAGI. This CDR3 is 15 amino acids long. The CDR3 is CASSVRDRGFGEQYF. The CDR3 DNA is TGTGCCAGCAGCGTCCGGGACAGGGGATTTGGCGAGCAGTACTTC.

In this sample, this clone turned up a few times. This chain links TRBV11-2 with TRBJ2-7; 12 bases map to TRBD2. Looked up from germline, CDR1 is SGHAT and CDR2 is FQNNGV. V lost 2 bases, J lost 3 bases, and 8 bases stayed unmatched. There are 17 residues in the CDR3. This CDR3 is CASSLPAGTSGFYEQYF. DNA for the CDR3: TGTGCCAGCAGCTTACCGGCCGGGACTAGCGGGTTCTACGAGCAGTACTTC.

This clone was counted only a few times. The CDR3 here is CASSLGPGLASYEQYF. As DNA, the CDR3 is TGTGCCAGCAGCTTAGGTCCCGGACTAGCCTCCTACGAGCAGTACTTC. The rearrangement joins TRBV7-2 to TRBJ2-7, with 8 bases fitting TRBD2. There are 16 residues in the CDR3. With V trimmed by 1 base and J by 0 bases, 5 bases remained unmatched. In germline, CDR1 is SGHTA, CDR2 FQGNSA.

The V and J genes are TRBV9 and TRBJ1-4; a weak D match, TRBD1 (5 bases). V lost 4 bases, J lost 8 bases, and 15 bases lay in between. The germline V gene has CDR1 SGDLS and CDR2 YYNGEE. CDR3 length: 14 amino acids. CDR3 coding DNA: TGTGCCAGCAGCCCCGGGACCGACCGCGAAAAACTGTTTTTT. This translates into CASSPGTDREKLFF.

CDR3: CASSPYHREQFF. The DNA of the CDR3 is TGTGCCAGCTCACCATACCATAGGGAGCAGTTCTTC. The J gene is TRBJ2-1, the V gene TRBV18; the D is unclear. The CDR3 loop spans 12 amino acids. Between the trimmed V and J ends, which lost 2 bases and 10 bases, there was a span of 9 bases. Germline values: CDR1 KGHSH, CDR2 LQKENI.

This clone was counted between two and nine times. The chain is built from TRBV28 and TRBJ1-1; no firm D call. This CDR3 spans 14 amino acids. CDR1 and CDR2 from the germline V gene are MDHEN and SYDVKM. Deletions cut 8 bases from V and 2 bases from J, with 15 bases between. This chain's CDR3 is CASGGRRINTEAFF. As DNA, the CDR3 is TGTGCCAGCGGAGGCCGCAGGATCAACACTGAAGCTTTCTTT.

This clone occurred a few times. The chain carries TRBV15 and TRBJ1-1; no clear D gene. Germline V CDR1 and CDR2: LNHNV, YYDKDF (reference sequence). The V gene lost 0 bases and the J gene lost 0 bases, with 5 bases spanning the gap. The CDR3 is 14 residues long. The CDR3, as DNA: TGTGCCACCAGCAGAGAACGGGTGAACACTGAAGCTTTCTTT. Amino acids: CATSRERVNTEAFF.

This clone occurred a few times. The chain uses TRBV11-2 and TRBJ2-1; 9 bases match TRBD2. V dropped 2 bases and J dropped 6; count of bases not matched to a gene: 5. From germline, CDR1 is SGHAT and CDR2 FQNNGV. The CDR3 is made up of 15 amino acids. CDR3 sequence: CASSLWREGPNEQFF. For the CDR3, the DNA is TGTGCCAGCAGCTTATGGCGGGAGGGCCCCAATGAGCAGTTCTTC.

V is TRBV28 and J is TRBJ2-5; 7 bases align to TRBD2. Germline loops: CDR1 MDHEN, CDR2 SYDVKM. The CDR3 covers 16 residues. The J segment lost 2 bases and the V segment lost 5 bases, leaving 11 bases of the junction unmatched. Here the CDR3 DNA reads TGTGCCAGCAGTCCGCCCCCCGCCGGGGGGCAAGAGACCCAGTACTTC. This sequence encodes CASSPPPAGGQETQYF.

In DNA form, the CDR3 reads TGTGCCAGCAGTCGAGCAAGGTACCAAGAGACCCAGTACTTC. Translating it yields CASSRARYQETQYF. The chain employs TRBV28 and TRBJ2-5; no reliable D call. CDR3 length equals 14 residues. Germline V lookup: CDR1 MDHEN, CDR2 SYDVKM. V shed 5 bases and J shed 0 bases, with 10 bases lying between them.

Of note for this clone: Mismatch with germline at one junction end may stem from a read error. V gene TRBV5-1 combines with J gene TRBJ1-4; possible D gene TRBD1, 6 bases. This CDR3 comprises 15 residues. Germline CDR1 reads SGHRS; CDR2 reads YFSETQ. CDR3 residues: CANSLEGDGYEKLFF. Here the CDR3 DNA reads TGCGCCAACAGCTTGGAGGGGGATGGTTATGAAAAACTGTTTTTT.

This clone was counted between two and nine times. The chain employs TRBV11-3 and TRBJ2-3; 10 bases fit TRBD2. With 3 bases clipped from V and 1 base from J, the junction kept 13 bases outside the gene matches. This CDR3 contains 19 residues. Germline values: CDR1 SGHNT, CDR2 YENEEA. The CDR3 reads CASSFQGLTGLAGTDTQYF. As DNA, the CDR3 is TGTGCCAGCAGCTTTCAGGGGCTGACTGGACTAGCGGGCACAGATACGCAGTATTTT.

The V gene is TRBV20-1, the J gene TRBJ1-1, with unresolved D. The germline CDR1 and CDR2 sequences are DFQATT and SNEGSKA (reference sequence). CDR3 length: 11 residues. V shed 5 bases and J shed 4 bases, with 8 bases lying between them. The CDR3 region is CSAPGPTEAFF. The DNA for the CDR3 is TGCAGTGCTCCTGGCCCCACTGAAGCTTTCTTT.

V is TRBV7-2 and J is TRBJ2-7, with D tentatively TRBD1 (6 bases). The germline CDR1 and CDR2 sequences are SGHTA and FQGNSA. The CDR3 has 15 amino acids. V was cut by 5 bases and J by 4 bases, with 18 bases left in between. DNA for the CDR3: TGTGCCAGCAGCGAGACCGGGACAAGCACGTACGAGCAGTACTTC. It encodes CASSETGTSTYEQYF. The whole variable domain, remainder taken from reference TRBV7-2 and TRBJ2-7, is GAGVSQSPSNKVTEKGKDVELRCDPISGHTALYWYRQSLGQGLEFLIYFQGNSAPDKSGLPSDRFSAERTGGSVSTLTIQRTQQEDSAVYLCASSETGTSTYEQYFGPGTRLTVT.

The chain is built from TRBV7-2 and TRBJ2-2; 9 nucleotides match TRBD1. Germline CDR1 reads SGHTA; CDR2 reads FQGNSA. The trim removed 5 bases at V and 6 bases at J, leaving 4 bases unmatched. This CDR3 has 14 amino acids. CDR3 residues: CASSQDRGPGELFF. The CDR3 DNA follows: TGTGCCAGCAGCCAGGACAGGGGACCCGGGGAGCTGTTTTTT.

This clone has just a few counts. The chain carries TRBV5-1 and TRBJ2-3, with 8 bases lining up with TRBD1. The CDR3 is 17 residues long. Trimming cost V 1 base and J 0 bases; bases outside gene matches: 7. In germline, CDR1 is SGHRS, CDR2 YFSETQ. Here the CDR3 DNA reads TGCGCCAGCAGCTTGATAGGACAGGGTCATAGCACAGATACGCAGTATTTT. Encoded protein: CASSLIGQGHSTDTQYF.